The rows below give T cell receptor beta chains drawn from one sample of a study of cytomegalovirus exposure and HLA in healthy donors. This table comes from immunoSEQ multiplex PCR, and its TCRdb copy is limited to in-frame clones, with some not included. Of 200,000 to 250,000 clones in the sample, 80% to 95% were seen once. Sequenced material: PBMCs. The receptors derive from a woman aged 18-29 years in good health and CMV-seronegative. Each CDR3 is given with its conserved first and last residue. Each record gives: J gene, D gene, clone size, V gene, CDR3 protein, CDR3 DNA. The D gene is left open where the match is weak. The size field is filled for only some rows; it gives once, few, many or a size class.

>TRBJ2-7|TRBD1|NA|TRBV25-1
CASSDTRDRAYEQYF
TGTGCCAGCAGTGATACCAGGGACAGGGCCTACGAGCAGTACTTC
>TRBJ1-6|TRBD1|NA|TRBV9
CASSGGTGANSPLHF
TGTGCCAGCAGCGGAGGGACAGGGGCAAATTCACCCCTCCACTTT
>TRBJ2-3|NA|NA|TRBV14
CASSQTGTPRTDTQYF
TGTGCCAGCAGCCAAACCGGGACACCCCGCACAGATACGCAGTATTTT
>TRBJ1-2|NA|NA|TRBV19
CASSIDSAGASRNYGYTF
TGTGCCAGTAGTATAGATTCGGCAGGGGCCTCCCGAAACTATGGCTACACCTTC
>TRBJ2-1|TRBD2|NA|TRBV18
CASSRGVASYNEQFF
TGTGCCAGCTCCCGGGGGGTAGCGTCCTACAATGAGCAGTTCTTC
>TRBJ1-5|TRBD1|once|TRBV11-2
CASSLGQAFSNQPQHF
TGTGCCAGCAGCTTGGGACAGGCGTTTAGCAATCAGCCCCAGCATTTT
>TRBJ2-2|TRBD2|NA|TRBV5-4
CASSPEGLAVNTGELFF
TGTGCCAGCAGCCCGGAGGGGCTAGCGGTTAACACCGGGGAGCTGTTTTTT
>TRBJ1-1|NA|NA|TRBV30
CAWSGLFTEAFF
TGTGCCTGGAGTGGTCTTTTTACTGAAGCTTTCTTT
>TRBJ2-7|NA|NA|TRBV10-3
CAIGNSGTLYEQYF
TGTGCCATCGGAAACTCCGGGACACTCTACGAGCAGTACTTC
>TRBJ2-7|TRBD2|NA|TRBV27
CASSSSGTSLYEQYF
TGTGCCAGCAGTTCCTCCGGGACTAGCCTCTACGAGCAGTACTTC
>TRBJ1-1|TRBD1|NA|TRBV18
CASRQGFGNTEAFF
TGTGCCAGCCGACAGGGGTTTGGGAACACTGAAGCTTTCTTT
>TRBJ2-5|NA|NA|TRBV5-6
CASSLDPGLGETQYF
TGTGCCAGCAGCTTGGACCCGGGACTCGGAGAGACCCAGTACTTC
>TRBJ1-1|NA|NA|TRBV7-8
CASSQQQGNTEAFF
TGTGCCAGCAGTCAGCAACAGGGGAACACTGAAGCTTTCTTT
>TRBJ2-4|NA|few|TRBV27
CASSVGQSTKNIQYF
TGTGCCAGCAGTGTAGGACAGTCGACCAAAAACATTCAGTACTTC
>TRBJ2-7|NA|NA|TRBV15
CATSSETGVRGEQYF
TGTGCCACCAGCAGTGAAACGGGGGTGAGGGGTGAGCAGTACTTC
>TRBJ2-7|TRBD2|NA|TRBV6-6
CASRRGTSGRGHEQYF
TGTGCCAGCCGGAGAGGGACTAGCGGGAGGGGGCACGAGCAGTACTTC
>TRBJ2-7|TRBD2|NA|TRBV27
CASRLAGDYEQYF
TGTGCCAGCAGACTAGCGGGAGACTACGAGCAGTACTTC
>TRBJ2-5|TRBD1|NA|TRBV6-5
CASSRPDRVQETQYF
TGTGCCAGCAGTAGACCAGACAGGGTCCAAGAGACCCAGTACTTC
>TRBJ1-5|TRBD1|NA|TRBV5-6
CASSLSGSDRGNQPQHF
TGTGCCAGCAGCTTGAGTGGGTCCGACAGGGGGAATCAGCCCCAGCATTTT
>TRBJ1-3|NA|NA|TRBV11-2
CASSLGGSGNTIYF
TGTGCCAGCAGCTTAGGAGGGTCTGGAAACACCATATATTTT
>TRBJ2-4|TRBD1|many|TRBV5-4
CASSSETGGRNIQYF
TGTGCCAGCAGCAGTGAGACAGGGGGTAGGAACATTCAGTACTTC
>TRBJ2-7|TRBD1|once|TRBV18
CASSPLDRSSDEQYF
TGTGCCAGCTCACCCCTGGACAGGTCCTCCGACGAGCAGTACTTC
>TRBJ1-1|NA|NA|TRBV6-5
CASSYSQVNTEAFF
TGTGCCAGCAGTTACTCTCAGGTGAACACTGAAGCTTTCTTT
>TRBJ2-3|NA|NA|TRBV19
CASSIERTSTDTQYF
TGTGCCAGTAGTATAGAAAGGACTAGCACAGATACGCAGTATTTT
>TRBJ1-2|NA|NA|TRBV6-1
CASSLVRRGGYTF
TGTGCCAGCAGTTTGGTGAGGAGGGGCGGCTACACCTTC
>TRBJ2-7|TRBD1|NA|TRBV9
CASSVDPVQGVFYEQYF
TGTGCCAGCAGCGTAGACCCCGTCCAGGGGGTATTCTACGAGCAGTACTTC
>TRBJ2-7|NA|NA|TRBV7-9
CASSPSRDIPYEQYF
TGTGCCAGCAGCCCCTCCCGGGACATCCCCTACGAGCAGTACTTC
>TRBJ1-2|TRBD1|NA|TRBV28
CASTGQRDYGYTF
TGTGCCAGCACGGGACAGCGGGACTATGGCTACACCTTC
>TRBJ2-7|NA|NA|TRBV5-1
CASSFGQDLHEQYF
TGCGCCAGCAGCTTTGGGCAGGATCTCCACGAGCAGTACTTC
>TRBJ2-2|TRBD2|once|TRBV14
CASSQVWTSGNTGELFF
TGTGCCAGCAGCCAAGTTTGGACTAGCGGAAACACCGGGGAGCTGTTTTTT
>TRBJ2-7|TRBD2|NA|TRBV7-9
CASSWTSRTGIEQYF
TGTGCCAGCAGCTGGACTAGCCGGACGGGGATCGAGCAGTACTTC
>TRBJ1-1|TRBD1|few|TRBV5-1
CASSQGDSNTEAFF
TGCGCCAGCAGCCAGGGGGATTCGAACACTGAAGCTTTCTTT
>TRBJ2-7|TRBD1|NA|TRBV29-1
CSAGTGTEGEQYF
TGCAGCGCCGGGACAGGGACCGAGGGGGAGCAGTACTTC
>TRBJ1-4|NA|once|TRBV5-1
CASSLRSLDSNEKLFF
TGCGCCAGCAGCCTACGGAGCCTCGACAGTAATGAAAAACTGTTTTTT
>TRBJ2-7|TRBD2|NA|TRBV7-8
CASSTLRQGRLAGGSYEQYF
TGTGCCAGCAGCACCCTTCGACAGGGACGACTAGCGGGAGGTTCCTACGAGCAGTACTTC
>TRBJ2-7|TRBD1|NA|TRBV6-6
CASRDRNHYEQYF
TGTGCCAGCCGGGACAGGAACCACTACGAGCAGTACTTC
>TRBJ2-5|TRBD2|NA|TRBV15
CATSRERGLAGETQYF
TGTGCCACCAGCAGGGAAAGGGGACTAGCGGGAGAGACCCAGTACTTC
>TRBJ2-1|TRBD2|NA|TRBV6-1
CASRTSGSNEQFF
TGTGCCAGCAGGACTAGCGGGAGCAATGAGCAGTTCTTC
>TRBJ1-5|NA|once|TRBV2
CASSEPRGIGSNQPQHF
TGTGCCAGCAGTGAGCCCAGGGGAATCGGGAGCAATCAGCCCCAGCATTTT
>TRBJ2-1|TRBD2|once|TRBV7-6
CASSPTSEEQFF
TGTGCCAGCAGCCCGACTAGCGAGGAGCAGTTCTTC
>TRBJ1-1|TRBD1|NA|TRBV28
CASSTLGTGHTEAFF
TGTGCCAGCAGTACCCTGGGGACAGGGCACACTGAAGCTTTCTTT
>TRBJ2-1|TRBD1|NA|TRBV19
CASSITGGFYNEQFF
TGTGCCAGTAGTATCACAGGGGGCTTCTACAATGAGCAGTTCTTC
>TRBJ2-7|TRBD2|NA|TRBV27
CASSLTGGYEQYF
TGTGCCAGCAGTTTAACGGGGGGCTACGAGCAGTACTTC
>TRBJ1-2|NA|NA|TRBV28
CASSLGRVDEPTGYTF
TGTGCCAGCAGTTTGGGTCGTGTGGATGAACCAACAGGATACACCTTC
>TRBJ2-1|NA|NA|TRBV7-3
CASSQKGTPVHEQFF
TGTGCCAGCAGCCAAAAAGGGACACCCGTCCATGAGCAGTTCTTC
>TRBJ1-2|NA|once|TRBV19
CASSIDRLDYGYTF
TGTGCCAGTAGTATTGACAGGTTGGACTATGGCTACACCTTC
>TRBJ1-1|NA|NA|TRBV5-4
CATNWGPGEAFF
TGTGCCACCAATTGGGGGCCGGGTGAAGCTTTCTTT
>TRBJ1-5|TRBD1|few|TRBV30
CAWSLGTVAQPQHF
TGTGCCTGGTCCCTCGGGACAGTCGCCCAGCCCCAGCATTTT
>TRBJ2-3|NA|NA|TRBV9
CASSDLSGTQYF
TGTGCCAGCAGCGACCTTTCGGGTACGCAGTATTTT
>TRBJ2-5|TRBD1|once|TRBV11-3
CASSPGRQGVQETQYF
TGTGCCAGCAGCCCGGGTAGACAGGGAGTACAAGAGACCCAGTACTTC
>TRBJ2-7|TRBD1|NA|TRBV28
CASSAPGQPSYEQYF
TGTGCCAGCAGCGCCCCGGGACAGCCATCCTACGAGCAGTACTTC
>TRBJ2-1|TRBD2|NA|TRBV2
CASSDFKLAGDSGEQFF
TGTGCCAGCAGCGACTTTAAACTAGCGGGAGACTCTGGTGAGCAGTTCTTC
>TRBJ1-2|NA|NA|TRBV4-2
CASSQLEGAYGGYTF
TGTGCCAGCAGCCAACTAGAGGGTGCTTATGGTGGCTACACCTTC
>TRBJ2-5|NA|NA|TRBV5-1
CASSSQQGRETQYF
TGCGCCAGCAGCTCCCAACAGGGACGAGAGACCCAGTACTTC
>TRBJ1-1|NA|NA|TRBV27
CATSKRSGRDTEAFF
TGTGCCACCTCAAAGAGGAGTGGGAGAGACACTGAAGCTTTCTTT
>TRBJ1-1|TRBD1|NA|TRBV30
CAWRQGGAEAFF
TGTGCCTGGAGGCAGGGGGGCGCTGAAGCTTTCTTT
>TRBJ2-7|NA|NA|TRBV6-1
CATRTTYEQYF
TGTGCCACACGGACAACCTACGAGCAGTACTTC
>TRBJ1-1|NA|NA|TRBV25-1
CASSELVGGLNTEAFF
TGTGCCAGCAGTGAATTGGTTGGCGGTTTGAACACTGAAGCTTTCTTT
>TRBJ2-7|NA|NA|TRBV10-1
CASSDSYEQYF
TGCGCCAGCAGTGACAGCTACGAGCAGTACTTC
>TRBJ2-1|NA|NA|TRBV7-9
CASSRRYNEQFF
TGTGCCAGCAGCCGGCGGTACAATGAGCAGTTCTTC